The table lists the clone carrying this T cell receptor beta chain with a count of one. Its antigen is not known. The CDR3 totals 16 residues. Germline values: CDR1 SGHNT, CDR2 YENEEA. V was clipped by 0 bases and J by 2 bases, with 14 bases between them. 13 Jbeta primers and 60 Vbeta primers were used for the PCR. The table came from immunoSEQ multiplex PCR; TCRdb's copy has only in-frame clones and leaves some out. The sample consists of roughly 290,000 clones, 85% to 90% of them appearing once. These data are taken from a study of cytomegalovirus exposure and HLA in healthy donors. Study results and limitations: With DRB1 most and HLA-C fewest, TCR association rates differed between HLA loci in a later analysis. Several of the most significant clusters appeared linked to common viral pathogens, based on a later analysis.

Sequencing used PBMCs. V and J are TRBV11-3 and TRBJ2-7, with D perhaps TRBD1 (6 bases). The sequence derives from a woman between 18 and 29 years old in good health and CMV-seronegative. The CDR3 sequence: CASSLDLEQGPYEQYF. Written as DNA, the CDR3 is TGTGCCAGCAGCTTAGATTTAGAACAGGGCCCCTACGAGCAGTACTTC.